The 32 T cell receptor beta chains listed next were all sequenced from one sample in a study of shared clonotypes between healthy human individuals. Selected positively for CCR7 and CD45RO-negative, naive CD8 cells excluded terminally differentiated effector memory CD45RA+ cells. TCRdb's table, derived via immunoSEQ multiplex PCR, lists solely in-frame clones and lacks some. The profile covers about 2,100,000 clones, with approximately 94% appearing a single time and 1.5% to 2% taken by the ten largest. Material: naive CD8+ T cells from PBMCs. The receptors stem from a man between 18 and 29 years old in good health. Some clones in this sample may be carry-over from other donors' samples.

In this sample, this clone turned up once. The chain is built from TRBV19 and TRBJ1-4; D possibly corresponds to TRBD1 (6 bases). From germline, CDR1 is LNHDA and CDR2 SQIVND (reference sequence). V lost 7 bases and J 0 bases, leaving 9 bases between the germline ends. The CDR3 is made up of 14 amino acids. CDR3 amino acids: CASTRTATNEKLFF. The CDR3 DNA follows: TGTGCCAGTACTAGGACAGCAACTAATGAAAAACTGTTTTTT.

CDR3 DNA: TGCAGTGCTAGATCGGCATACGAGCAGTACTTC. Its translation: CSARSAYEQYF. The genes are TRBV20-1 and TRBJ2-7; D gene unclear. The CDR3 extends over 11 amino acids. V was pared by 2 bases and J by 4 bases, with 6 bases between. Germline CDR1 DFQATT, CDR2 SNEGSKA (reference sequence).

The chain links TRBV19 to TRBJ2-1, with 7 bases matching TRBD2. The trim removed 5 bases at V and 2 bases at J, leaving 9 bases unmatched. The CDR3 extends over 16 amino acids. CDR1 is LNHDA and CDR2 is SQIVND in the germline V gene (reference sequence). CDR3 sequence reads: CASSFTLGLAYNEQFF. The CDR3 DNA reads as TGTGCCAGTAGTTTCACACTCGGACTAGCCTACAATGAGCAGTTCTTC. Complete variable domain (other parts from reference TRBV19 and TRBJ2-1): DGGITQSPKYLFRKEGQNVTLSCEQNLNHDAMYWYRQDPGQGLRLIYYSQIVNDFQKGDIAEGYSVSREKKESFPLTVTSAQKNPTAFYLCASSFTLGLAYNEQFFGPGTRLTVL.

J is TRBJ1-2 and V is TRBV30, with 9 bases identical to TRBD1. The CDR3 runs to 17 residues. After removal of 3 bases from V and 2 bases from J, the junction contained 13 bases not matched to a gene. Germline V gene lookup returns CDR1 GTSNPN and CDR2 SVGIG (reference sequence). CDR3 amino acids: CAWRKLGGDRANYGYTF. CDR3 sequence (DNA): TGTGCCTGGAGAAAACTAGGAGGGGACAGGGCCAACTATGGCTACACCTTC.

The CDR3 DNA follows: TGTGCCAGCAGCTCGGACCCGAACACTGAAGCTTTCTTT. Translated, it gives CASSSDPNTEAFF. The rearrangement links TRBV11-3 to TRBJ1-1; D gene uncertain. The V gene's germline CDR1 is SGHNT and CDR2 YENEEA. The V end lost 4 bases, the J end lost 1 base, and 7 bases lay between the germline ends. The CDR3 runs 13 residues.

The chain uses TRBV11-2 and TRBJ2-7; 8 nucleotides match TRBD1. The junction had 13 bases not matched to a gene; V was cut back by 3 bases and J by 3 bases. Germline loops: CDR1 SGHAT, CDR2 FQNNGV. This CDR3 spans 17 amino acids. The CDR3 nucleotides read TGTGCCAGCAGCTTTCAGGGACAGGCCATTCTTCGCTACGAGCAGTACTTC. This sequence encodes CASSFQGQAILRYEQYF.

This clone was seen once. The chain recombines TRBV13 with TRBJ1-1; D uncertain. The germline V and J ends were trimmed by 5 bases and 0 bases, with 10 bases remaining between them. The CDR3 has 14 residues. CDR1 and CDR2 from the germline V gene are PRHDT and FYEKMQ (reference sequence). The CDR3 reads CASSPLSVNTEAFF. The CDR3, as DNA: TGTGCCAGCAGCCCGCTGTCCGTGAACACTGAAGCTTTCTTT.

V is TRBV6-1 and J is TRBJ2-7, with D perhaps matching TRBD1 (5 bases). CDR3 size: 14 residues. Per the germline V gene, CDR1 is MNHNS and CDR2 is SASEGT. The V end was cut by 7 bases, the J end by 3 bases, with 16 bases between. The CDR3 region is CASKFVRENYEQYF. CDR3 bases: TGTGCCAGCAAATTTGTCAGGGAAAACTACGAGCAGTACTTC.

This clone was seen more than once but under ten times. The V gene is TRBV9, the J gene TRBJ2-2; 14 bases match TRBD2. V dropped 4 bases and J dropped 6; count of bases not matched to a gene: 8. The CDR3 is 17 amino acids. The germline CDR1 and CDR2 sequences are SGDLS and YYNGEE. The CDR3 bases are TGTGCCAGCAGCCCGCCGGGACTAGCGGGAGTATCCGGGGAGCTGTTTTTT. This sequence encodes CASSPPGLAGVSGELFF.

The chain employs TRBV7-2 and TRBJ2-7, with D possibly matching TRBD2 (5 bases). V lost 6 bases and J 3 bases, leaving 18 bases between the germline ends. This CDR3 has 15 residues. The germline V gene encodes CDR1 SGHTA and CDR2 FQGNSA. CDR3 nucleotides: TGTGCCAGCAGTCCCAGGAGCGGTTCCCTCTACGAGCAGTACTTC. Its translation: CASSPRSGSLYEQYF.

The genes are TRBV29-1 and TRBJ2-1; 7 bases match TRBD2. The J segment lost 7 bases and the V segment lost 7 bases, leaving 10 bases of the junction unmatched. Germline CDR1 is SQVTM and CDR2 is ANQGSEA. CDR3 length: 13 residues. The CDR3 here is CSARGGVTNEQFF. For the CDR3, the DNA is TGCAGCGCCCGTGGGGGGGTCACAAATGAGCAGTTCTTC.

The chain joins TRBV10-3 to TRBJ2-7; D remains ambiguous. V was shortened by 8 bases and J by 0 bases, with 11 bases between the two germline ends. The CDR3 is 13 residues long. Germline CDR1 and CDR2: ENHRY and SYGVKD. The CDR3 DNA reads as TGTGCCATCGGTCCAGACATCTCCTACGAGCAGTACTTC. Translation gives CAIGPDISYEQYF.

The chain recombines TRBV7-9 with TRBJ2-7, with D perhaps matching TRBD1 or TRBD2 (6 bases each). The CDR3 is made up of 11 amino acids. CDR1 SEHNR and CDR2 FQNEAQ come from the germline V gene (reference sequence). The CDR3 DNA is TGTGCTATAAACCGGGGGCTCGAGCAGTACTTC. It translates to CAINRGLEQYF. Full variable domain (rest looked up from reference TRBV7-9 and TRBJ2-7): DTGVSQNPRHKITKRGQNVTFRCDPISEHNRLYWYRQTLGQGPEFLTYFQNEAQLEKSRLLSDRFSAERPKGSFSTLEIQRTEQGDSAMYLCAINRGLEQYFGPGTRLTVT.

This chain joins TRBV7-9 and TRBJ2-5, with D tentatively TRBD2 (5 bases). The V end was cut by 8 bases, the J end by 5 bases, with 15 bases between. Germline V gives CDR1 SEHNR, CDR2 FQNEAQ (reference sequence). This CDR3 comprises 13 residues. CDR3 amino acids: CASPAGPHETQYF. Written as DNA, the CDR3 is TGTGCCAGCCCTGCGGGCCCCCACGAGACCCAGTACTTC.

The chain recombines TRBV2 with TRBJ2-5, with TRBD2 as a possible D gene (5 bases). Looked up from germline, CDR1 is SNHLY and CDR2 is FYNNEI. The CDR3 is 14 residues long. V gave up 6 bases and J gave up 5 bases, with 16 bases separating them. CDR3 bases: TGTGCCAGCAGGAGGGCCCATCTGGAGGAGACCCAGTACTTC. Encoded protein: CASRRAHLEETQYF.

This chain links TRBV9 with TRBJ2-1; 7 bases map to TRBD1. The trim removed 0 bases at V and 1 base at J, leaving 4 bases unmatched. Germline V gene lookup returns CDR1 SGDLS and CDR2 YYNGEE. This CDR3 region has 16 residues. CDR3 residues: CASSVDGTESYNEQFF. In nucleotides, the CDR3 is TGTGCCAGCAGCGTAGATGGGACAGAGTCCTACAATGAGCAGTTCTTC.

The chain couples TRBV4-2 to TRBJ2-7; TRBD1 matches at 8 bases. CDR3 length equals 16 residues. With 4 bases clipped from V and 2 bases from J, the junction kept 10 bases outside the gene matches. CDR1 is LGHNA, CDR2 YNFKEQ, per germline. CDR3 in DNA: TGTGCCAGCAGCCCGGCGGTTAGGACAGGGACCTACGAGCAGTACTTC. Translated: CASSPAVRTGTYEQYF.

The J gene is TRBJ1-1, the V gene TRBV6-5; D gene uncertain. In germline, CDR1 is MNHEY, CDR2 SVGAGI. V was shortened by 6 bases and J by 3 bases, with 14 bases between the two germline ends. This CDR3 has 14 amino acids. The CDR3 loop is CASSRWGGDTEAFF. The CDR3 DNA reads TGTGCCAGCAGCCGGTGGGGAGGCGACACTGAAGCTTTCTTT.

The CDR3 DNA is TGTGCCAGCAGTGGGACAGGGGGCTATGGCTACACCTTC. It translates to CASSGTGGYGYTF. The genes are TRBV2 and TRBJ1-2; 10 bases agree with TRBD1. The CDR3 consists of 13 residues. V was pared by 4 bases and J by 4 bases, with 0 bases of the junction left unmatched. Per the germline V gene, CDR1 is SNHLY and CDR2 is FYNNEI.

A single count supports this clone. The chain employs TRBV2 and TRBJ2-1; no clear D gene. Germline V gives CDR1 SNHLY, CDR2 FYNNEI. The germline V and J ends were trimmed by 7 bases and 3 bases, with 19 bases remaining between them. CDR3 length equals 16 residues. The CDR3 DNA is TGTGCCAGCACCGAACGGGTTGTTATAGGCTACAATGAGCAGTTCTTC. Translating gives CASTERVVIGYNEQFF.

The V gene is TRBV10-3, the J gene TRBJ1-3; 8 nucleotides match TRBD1. The CDR3 covers 20 residues. Looked up from germline, CDR1 is ENHRY and CDR2 is SYGVKD. Trimming removed 2 bases from V and 4 bases from J; junction bases left unmatched: 19. The CDR3 loop is CAISEIRTGSMGNFGNTIYF. The DNA for the CDR3 is TGTGCCATCAGTGAGATCAGGACAGGGAGTATGGGGAACTTCGGAAACACCATATATTTT.

V and J are TRBV10-3 and TRBJ1-1; TRBD1 agrees at 7 bases. CDR3 length: 13 residues. From germline, CDR1 is ENHRY and CDR2 SYGVKD. V shed 5 bases and J 6 bases; nucleotides not matched to a gene: 6. The CDR3 is CAISSADRPEAFF. In DNA, the CDR3 is TGTGCCATCAGTTCTGCGGACAGGCCTGAAGCTTTCTTT.

This clone was found once. The chain couples TRBV5-1 to TRBJ1-4; D gene uncertain. V gave up 0 bases and J gave up 5 bases, with 14 bases separating them. CDR1 is SGHRS, CDR2 YFSETQ, per germline. The CDR3 is 16 residues long. The CDR3 here is CASSLVPGSMNEKLFF. The CDR3 DNA reads as TGCGCCAGCAGCTTGGTTCCGGGCAGTATGAATGAAAAACTGTTTTTT.

V is TRBV6-1 and J is TRBJ2-7; TRBD2 agrees at 7 bases. Trimming removed 8 bases from V and 6 bases from J; junction bases left unmatched: 4. The CDR3 contains 11 residues. Germline CDR1 reads MNHNS; CDR2 reads SASEGT. CDR3 bases: TGTGCCAGCGGGGAGGGTATCGAGCAGTACTTC. This gives the protein CASGEGIEQYF.

This chain uses TRBV28 with TRBJ1-4; D remains ambiguous. The CDR3 spans 13 residues. V shed 3 bases and J shed 8 bases, with 10 bases lying between them. Germline V gene sequence: CDR1 MDHEN, CDR2 SYDVKM. For the CDR3, the DNA is TGTGCCAGCAGTTTGACTGTCGCGGAAAAACTGTTTTTT. Its protein product is CASSLTVAEKLFF.

The V and J genes are TRBV4-2 and TRBJ2-7, with 8 bases identical to TRBD1. V shed 3 bases, J shed 3 bases, and the junction held 4 bases outside the gene matches. The CDR3 contains 14 residues. Germline V gives CDR1 LGHNA, CDR2 YNFKEQ. CDR3 bases: TGTGCCAGCAGCCATAAGACAGGGGACTACGAGCAGTACTTC. Translation: CASSHKTGDYEQYF.

Regarding this clone: The sample holds other DNA sequences that translate to the same CDR3. The rearrangement joins TRBV7-9 to TRBJ2-5, with 7 nucleotides matching TRBD1. This CDR3 has 14 residues. The germline V gene has CDR1 SEHNR and CDR2 FQNEAQ (reference sequence). J gave up 4 bases and V 2 bases, and 4 bases lay outside the gene matches. The CDR3 here is CASSLTGVRETQYF. CDR3 in DNA: TGTGCCAGCAGCTTAACAGGGGTGAGAGAGACCCAGTACTTC.

This rearrangement joins TRBV27 to TRBJ2-7; 12 nucleotides match TRBD1. Germline V gene data show CDR1 as MNHEY and CDR2 as SMNVEV (reference sequence). V dropped 2 bases and J dropped 5; count of bases not matched to a gene: 7. The CDR3 extends over 16 amino acids. The DNA for the CDR3 is TGTGCCAGCAGTTTAGGGGTGGGGACAGGGGGCCACGAGCAGTACTTC. Protein sequence: CASSLGVGTGGHEQYF.

V and J are TRBV11-1 and TRBJ2-7, with 7 bases matching TRBD2. Looked up from germline, CDR1 is SGHAT and CDR2 is FQDESV (reference sequence). The CDR3 extends over 13 amino acids. The V and J ends lost 5 bases and 7 bases, in that order; junction bases with no gene match: 8. For the CDR3, the DNA is TGTGCCAGCAGCCATACGGGGGGAAGGGAGCAGTACTTC. This sequence encodes CASSHTGGREQYF.

The CDR3 loop reads CASSLGPLSLVLYEQYF. The CDR3 DNA reads as TGTGCCAGCAGCTTAGGCCCGCTCTCCCTGGTCCTCTACGAGCAGTACTTC. The chain employs TRBV11-2 and TRBJ2-7; D remains unclear. The CDR3 loop spans 17 amino acids. Germline V gene lookup returns CDR1 SGHAT and CDR2 FQNNGV. V lost 1 base to trimming and J lost 3 bases, with 19 bases between them.

J is TRBJ2-2 and V is TRBV5-4; TRBD1 matches at 9 bases. The V gene's germline CDR1 is SGHNT and CDR2 YYREEE (reference sequence). V shed 2 bases and J 5 bases; nucleotides not matched to a gene: 7. The CDR3 contains 16 residues. DNA of the CDR3: TGTGCCAGCAGCTTAGGTGGAGGGACAGGGACCGGGGAGCTGTTTTTT. Its protein product is CASSLGGGTGTGELFF.

The CDR3 protein is CASRDRAGEQFF. CDR3 nucleotide sequence: TGTGCCAGCAGAGACAGGGCGGGGGAGCAGTTCTTC. V usage is TRBV7-6 and J usage is TRBJ2-1, with D possibly matching TRBD1 (7 bases). CDR1 is SGHVS, CDR2 FNYEAQ, per germline. The CDR3 consists of 12 residues. Trimming stripped 6 bases from V and 10 bases from J, with 13 bases between.